What follows are 5 T cell receptor beta chains derived from one specimen sequenced in a study of blood T cell repertoires in COVID-19. Only in-frame clones appear in the TCRdb table, and some are missing; sequencing was by immunoSEQ multiplex PCR. There are about 150,000 clones in the sample; roughly 82% occur only once, and around 5% lies in the top ten. Sequenced material: peripheral blood. The receptors were gathered from a human donor in a cohort sampled during active COVID-19.

CDR3 sequence (DNA): TGTGCCAGCAGGAGAGGGACTAGCGACCACCAAGAGACCCAGTACTTC. Its translation is CASRRGTSDHQETQYF. This chain connects TRBV11-2 to TRBJ2-5; 10 bases fit TRBD2. The V gene's germline CDR1 is SGHAT and CDR2 FQNNGV. Losses at the gene ends were 6 bases for V and 0 bases for J; bases not matched to a gene: 7. The CDR3 has 16 amino acids.

The rearrangement joins TRBV6-5 to TRBJ1-6; 9 bases agree with TRBD1. The CDR3 contains 16 residues. V was pared by 4 bases and J by 4 bases, with 5 bases of the junction left unmatched. Germline-derived CDR1 and CDR2 are MNHEY and SVGAGI. The CDR3 DNA is TGTGCCAGCAGTTCAACCGGGACAGGGTATAATTCACCCCTCCACTTT. Translating gives CASSSTGTGYNSPLHF.

The chain has TRBV30 and TRBJ2-7; TRBD1 matches 7 bases. CDR3 length: 13 residues. Trimming at V came to 1 base and at J to 3 bases, leaving 3 bases not matched to a gene. CDR1 is GTSNPN, CDR2 SVGIG, per germline (reference sequence). The CDR3 spells CAWSADRSYEQYV. The CDR3 DNA reads as TGTGCCTGGAGTGCGGACAGGAGCTACGAGCAGTACGTC.

The J gene is TRBJ1-1, the V gene TRBV7-3; no clear D gene. Trimming shortened V by 0 bases and J by 5 bases, and 7 bases separated the two germline ends. This CDR3 spans 13 amino acids. The germline V gene encodes CDR1 SGHTA and CDR2 FQGTGA. CDR3 protein: CASSLTRDTEAFF. In DNA form, the CDR3 reads TGTGCCAGCAGCTTAACCCGGGATACTGAAGCTTTCTTT.

The chain employs TRBV3-1 (or the pseudogene TRBV3-2) and TRBJ2-7, with 11 bases matching TRBD2. The CDR3 has 15 residues. The germline gives CDR1 LGHDT, CDR2 YNNKEL (reference sequence). The junction had 1 base not matched to a gene; V was cut back by 1 base and J by 2 bases. This chain's CDR3 is CASSQVAGGPYEQYF. In DNA form, the CDR3 reads TGTGCCAGCAGCCAAGTAGCGGGGGGGCCCTACGAGCAGTACTTC.